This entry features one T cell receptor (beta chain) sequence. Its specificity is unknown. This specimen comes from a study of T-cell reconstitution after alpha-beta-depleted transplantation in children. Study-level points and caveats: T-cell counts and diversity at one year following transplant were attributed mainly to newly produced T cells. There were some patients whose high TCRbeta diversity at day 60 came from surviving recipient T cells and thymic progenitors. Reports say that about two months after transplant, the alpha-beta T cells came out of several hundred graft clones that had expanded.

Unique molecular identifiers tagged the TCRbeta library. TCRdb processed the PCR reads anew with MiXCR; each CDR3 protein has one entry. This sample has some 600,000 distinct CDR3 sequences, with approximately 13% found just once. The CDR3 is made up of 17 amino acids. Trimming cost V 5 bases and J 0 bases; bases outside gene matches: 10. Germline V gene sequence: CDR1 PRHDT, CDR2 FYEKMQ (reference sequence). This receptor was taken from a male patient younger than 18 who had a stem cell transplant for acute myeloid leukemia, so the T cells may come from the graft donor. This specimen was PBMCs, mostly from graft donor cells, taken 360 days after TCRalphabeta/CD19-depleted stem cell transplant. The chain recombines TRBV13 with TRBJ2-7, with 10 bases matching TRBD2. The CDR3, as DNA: TGTGCCAGCAGCCCAGGACTAGCGGTGAGGGGCTCCTACGAGCAGTACTTC. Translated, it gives CASSPGLAVRGSYEQYF.